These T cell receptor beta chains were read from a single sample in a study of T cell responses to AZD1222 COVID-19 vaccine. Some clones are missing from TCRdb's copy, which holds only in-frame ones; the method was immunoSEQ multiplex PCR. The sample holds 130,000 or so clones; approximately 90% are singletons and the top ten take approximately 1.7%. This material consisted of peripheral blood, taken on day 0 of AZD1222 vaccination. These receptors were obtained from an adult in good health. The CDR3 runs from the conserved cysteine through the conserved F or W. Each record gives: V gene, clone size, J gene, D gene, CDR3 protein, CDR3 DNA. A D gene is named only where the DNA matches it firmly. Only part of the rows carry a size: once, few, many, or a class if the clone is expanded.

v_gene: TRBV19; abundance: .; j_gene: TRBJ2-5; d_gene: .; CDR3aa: CASSIRDQETQYF; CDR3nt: TGTGCCAGTAGTATCAGGGACCAAGAGACCCAGTACTTC
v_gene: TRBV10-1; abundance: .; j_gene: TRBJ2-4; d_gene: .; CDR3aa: CASSDSGGGTQYF; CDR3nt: TGCGCCAGCAGTGATTCCGGAGGAGGGACTCAGTACTTC
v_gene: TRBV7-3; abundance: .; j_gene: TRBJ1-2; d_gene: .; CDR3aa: CASSLPPDGRGVNYGYTF; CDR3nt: TGTGCCAGCAGCTTACCCCCCGATGGTCGGGGGGTAAACTATGGCTACACCTTC
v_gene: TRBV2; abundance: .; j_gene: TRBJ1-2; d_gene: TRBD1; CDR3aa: CASMFQGVDYGYTF; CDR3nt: TGTGCCAGCATGTTTCAGGGGGTGGACTATGGCTACACCTTC
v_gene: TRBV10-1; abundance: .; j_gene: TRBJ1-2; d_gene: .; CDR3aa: CASSENRVYGYTF; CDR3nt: TGCGCCAGCAGTGAGAACAGGGTCTATGGCTACACCTTC
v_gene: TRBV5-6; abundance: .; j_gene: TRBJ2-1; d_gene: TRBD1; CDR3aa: CASSSTGGAHNEQFF; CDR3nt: TGTGCCAGCAGCTCGACAGGGGGCGCGCACAATGAGCAGTTCTTC
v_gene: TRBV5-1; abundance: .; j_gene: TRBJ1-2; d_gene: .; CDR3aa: CASSPQGLGGYTF; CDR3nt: TGCGCCAGCAGCCCCCAGGGGTTGGGTGGCTACACCTTC
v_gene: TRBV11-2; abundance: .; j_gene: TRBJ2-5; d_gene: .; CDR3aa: CASTPGRETQYF; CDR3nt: TGTGCCAGCACCCCGGGTCGGGAGACCCAGTACTTC
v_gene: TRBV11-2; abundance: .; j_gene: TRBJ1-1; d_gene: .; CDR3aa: CASSLGRSGRGHTEAFF; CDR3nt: TGTGCCAGCAGCTTAGGCCGATCGGGCAGGGGTCATACTGAAGCTTTCTTT
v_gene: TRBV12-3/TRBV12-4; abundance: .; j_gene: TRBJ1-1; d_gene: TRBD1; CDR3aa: CASSTRTGIRAFF; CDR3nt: TGTGCCAGCAGTACAAGGACAGGGATTCGGGCTTTCTTT
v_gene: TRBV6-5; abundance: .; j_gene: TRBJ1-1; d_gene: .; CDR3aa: CASSLTVGQPEAFF; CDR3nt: TGTGCCAGCAGCCTCACAGTCGGTCAGCCAGAAGCTTTCTTT
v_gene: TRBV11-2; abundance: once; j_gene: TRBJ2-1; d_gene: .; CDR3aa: CASSLGRNNEQFF; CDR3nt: TGTGCCAGCAGCTTAGGACGGAACAATGAGCAGTTCTTC
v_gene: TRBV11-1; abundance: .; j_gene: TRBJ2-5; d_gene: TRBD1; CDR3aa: CASSFGQGRETQYF; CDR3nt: TGTGCCAGCAGCTTCGGACAGGGTCGGGAGACCCAGTACTTC
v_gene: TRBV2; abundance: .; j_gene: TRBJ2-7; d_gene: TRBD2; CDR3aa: CASSGGTSGGELYEQYF; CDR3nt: TGTGCCAGCAGTGGCGGGACTAGCGGGGGGGAATTGTACGAGCAGTACTTC
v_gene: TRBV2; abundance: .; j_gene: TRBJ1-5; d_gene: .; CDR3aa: CASRSVNQPQHF; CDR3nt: TGTGCCAGCAGATCCGTAAATCAGCCCCAGCATTTT
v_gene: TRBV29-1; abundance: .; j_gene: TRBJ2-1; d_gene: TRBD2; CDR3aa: CSVSGGAYNEQFF; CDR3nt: TGCAGCGTTAGCGGGGGGGCCTACAATGAGCAGTTCTTC
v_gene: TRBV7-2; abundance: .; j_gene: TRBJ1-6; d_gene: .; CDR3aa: CASSLRLRNSPLHF; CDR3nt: TGTGCCAGCAGCTTAAGACTGAGAAATTCACCCCTCCACTTT
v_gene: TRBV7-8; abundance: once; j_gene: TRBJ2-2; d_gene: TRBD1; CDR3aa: CASSLTATQGAGGELFF; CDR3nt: TGTGCCAGCAGCTTAACGGCCACACAGGGGGCTGGCGGGGAGCTGTTTTTT
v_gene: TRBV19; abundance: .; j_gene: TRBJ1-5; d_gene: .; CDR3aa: CASSVDRNNQPQHF; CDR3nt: TGTGCCAGTAGTGTAGACAGGAATAATCAGCCCCAGCATTTT
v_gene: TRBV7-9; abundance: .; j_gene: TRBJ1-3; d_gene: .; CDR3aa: CASGTGSGNTIYF; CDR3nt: TGTGCCAGCGGTACGGGGTCTGGAAACACCATATATTTT
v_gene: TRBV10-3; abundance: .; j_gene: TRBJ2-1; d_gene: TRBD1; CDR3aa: CAIRAGGEQFF; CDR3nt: TGTGCCATCCGAGCAGGGGGTGAGCAGTTCTTC
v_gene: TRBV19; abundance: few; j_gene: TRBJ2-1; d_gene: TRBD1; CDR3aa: CASSSQTGTEQFF; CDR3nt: TGTGCCAGTAGTTCACAGACAGGGACTGAGCAGTTCTTC
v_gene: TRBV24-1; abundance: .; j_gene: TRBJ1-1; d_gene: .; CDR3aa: CATSDSGLRTEAFF; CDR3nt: TGTGCCACCAGTGATTCGGGCCTCCGGACTGAAGCTTTCTTT
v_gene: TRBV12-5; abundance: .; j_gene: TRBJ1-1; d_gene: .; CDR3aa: CASGLVLGRDTEAFF; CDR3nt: TGTGCTAGTGGTTTGGTACTGGGCAGGGACACTGAAGCTTTCTTT
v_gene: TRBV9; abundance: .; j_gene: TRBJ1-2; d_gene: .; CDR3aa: CASSVGAEAYGYTF; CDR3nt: TGTGCCAGCAGCGTAGGGGCGGAGGCCTATGGCTACACCTTC
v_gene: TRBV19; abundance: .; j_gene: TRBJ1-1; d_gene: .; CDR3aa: CASAGVFTEAFF; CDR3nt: TGTGCCAGTGCGGGGGTTTTTACTGAAGCTTTCTTT
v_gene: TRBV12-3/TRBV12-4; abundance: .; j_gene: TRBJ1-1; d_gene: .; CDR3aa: CASSFGQYTEAFF; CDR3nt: TGTGCCAGCAGTTTCGGACAGTACACTGAAGCTTTCTTT
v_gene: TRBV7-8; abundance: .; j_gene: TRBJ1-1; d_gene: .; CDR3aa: CASSLAAPGTEAFF; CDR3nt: TGTGCCAGCAGCTTAGCGGCACCGGGCACTGAAGCTTTCTTT
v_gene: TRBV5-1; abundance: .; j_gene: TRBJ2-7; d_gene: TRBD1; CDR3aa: CASREGQPISYEQYF; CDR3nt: TGCGCCAGCAGAGAGGGACAGCCGATCTCCTACGAGCAGTACTTC
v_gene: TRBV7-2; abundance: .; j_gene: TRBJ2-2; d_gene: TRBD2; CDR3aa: CASIGRDVSNTGELFF; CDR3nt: TGTGCCAGCATTGGGAGGGACGTATCTAACACCGGGGAGCTGTTTTTT
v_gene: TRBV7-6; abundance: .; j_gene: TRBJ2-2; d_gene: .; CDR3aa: CASSIGGQFTGELFF; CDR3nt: TGTGCCAGCAGCATCGGGGGACAGTTCACCGGGGAGCTGTTTTTT
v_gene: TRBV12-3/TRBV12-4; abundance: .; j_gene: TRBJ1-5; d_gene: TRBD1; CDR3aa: CASTGTGRQPQHF; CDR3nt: TGTGCCAGCACCGGGACAGGGCGTCAGCCCCAGCATTTT
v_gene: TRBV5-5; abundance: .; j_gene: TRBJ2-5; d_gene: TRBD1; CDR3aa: CASSSPRTGGFGTQYF; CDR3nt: TGTGCCAGCAGCTCCCCGAGGACAGGGGGCTTCGGGACCCAGTACTTC
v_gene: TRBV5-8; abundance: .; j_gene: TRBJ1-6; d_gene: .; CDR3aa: CASSLRSSYNSPLHF; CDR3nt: TGTGCCAGCAGCTTGCGGAGCTCCTATAATTCACCCCTCCACTTT
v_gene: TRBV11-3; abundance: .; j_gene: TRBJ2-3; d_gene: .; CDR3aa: CASSSFFGQSTDTQYF; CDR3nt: TGTGCCAGCAGCTCCTTTTTCGGACAGAGCACAGATACGCAGTATTTT
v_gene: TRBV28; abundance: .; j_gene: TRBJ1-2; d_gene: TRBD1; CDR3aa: CASSFVTGGNYGYTF; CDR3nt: TGTGCCAGCAGTTTTGTGACAGGGGGCAACTATGGCTACACCTTC
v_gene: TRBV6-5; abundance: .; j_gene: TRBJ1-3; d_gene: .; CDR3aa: CASSYSGAYGNTIYF; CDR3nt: TGTGCCAGCAGTTACTCGGGGGCTTATGGAAACACCATATATTTT
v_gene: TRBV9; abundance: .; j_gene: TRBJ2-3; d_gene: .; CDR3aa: CASSVVASGSYF; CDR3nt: .
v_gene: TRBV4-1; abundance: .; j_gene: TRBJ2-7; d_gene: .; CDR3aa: CASSQSLDYRSYEQYF; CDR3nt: TGCGCCAGCAGCCAAAGTTTGGATTACCGATCCTACGAGCAGTACTTC
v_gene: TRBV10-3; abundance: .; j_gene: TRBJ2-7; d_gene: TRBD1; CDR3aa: CAISVGGGAYEQYF; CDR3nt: TGTGCCATCAGTGTAGGGGGCGGCGCCTACGAGCAGTACTTC
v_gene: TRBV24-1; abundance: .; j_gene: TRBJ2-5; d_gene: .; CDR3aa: CATSDPTRGETQYF; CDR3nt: TGTGCCACCAGTGACCCGACTAGAGGGGAGACCCAGTACTTC
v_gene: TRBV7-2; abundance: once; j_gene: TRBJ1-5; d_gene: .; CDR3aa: CASSLWGGDNQPQHF; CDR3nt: TGTGCCAGCAGCTTATGGGGGGGGGACAATCAGCCCCAGCATTTT
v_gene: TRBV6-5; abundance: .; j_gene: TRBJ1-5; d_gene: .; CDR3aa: CASSTSGSNQPQHF; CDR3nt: TGTGCCAGCAGTACCTCCGGCAGCAATCAGCCCCAGCATTTT
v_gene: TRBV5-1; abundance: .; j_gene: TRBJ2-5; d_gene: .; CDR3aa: CASSFGEWETQYF; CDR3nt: TGCGCCAGCAGCTTCGGGGAGTGGGAGACCCAGTACTTC
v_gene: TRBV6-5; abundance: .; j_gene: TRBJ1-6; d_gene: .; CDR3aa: CASSSFQGKPSPLHF; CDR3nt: TGTGCCAGCAGTTCCTTCCAGGGAAAGCCTTCACCCCTCCACTTT
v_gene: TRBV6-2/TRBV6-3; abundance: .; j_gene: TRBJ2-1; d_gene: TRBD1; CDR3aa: CASSPGQGTNEQFF; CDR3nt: TGTGCCAGCAGTCCCGGACAGGGGACGAATGAGCAGTTCTTC
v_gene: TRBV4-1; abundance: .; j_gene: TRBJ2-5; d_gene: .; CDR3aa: CASSQPGGGVQETQYF; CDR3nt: TGCGCCAGCAGCCAACCGGGCGGTGGGGTCCAAGAGACCCAGTACTTC
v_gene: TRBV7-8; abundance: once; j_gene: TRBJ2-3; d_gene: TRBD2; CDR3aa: CASTQLAGGGTDTQYF; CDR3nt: TGTGCCAGCACCCAACTAGCGGGGGGTGGCACAGATACGCAGTATTTT